This TCR beta chain was obtained from a study of blood T cell repertoires in COVID-19. Whole-study context: COVID-19 samples, acute and convalescent, were from the United States, Italy and Spain.

Per the original methods: Estimation of nucleated cell counts was performed using reference gene primer amplification. Assay used: immunoSEQ multiplex PCR; TCRdb lists only in-frame clones, some missing. That table supplies the V and J calls and clone size; D and trimming were determined from the DNA. The table lists tens of thousands of clones, around 77% of them singletons. The sequencing input was peripheral blood. This TCR derives from a man in his 70s with active or convalescent COVID-19.

In DNA form, the CDR3 reads TGTGCCAGCAGCTTACCGAACTATGGCTACACCTTC. This gives the protein CASSLPNYGYTF. V gene TRBV7-2 combines with J gene TRBJ1-2; D remains unclear. V shed 2 bases and J shed 2 bases, with 3 bases lying between them. Per the germline V gene, CDR1 is SGHTA and CDR2 is FQGNSA. The CDR3 spans 12 residues. The full variable domain, its missing parts supplied by reference TRBV7-2 and TRBJ1-2, is GAGVSQSPSNKVTEKGKDVELRCDPISGHTALYWYRQSLGQGLEFLIYFQGNSAPDKSGLPSDRFSAERTGGSVSTLTIQRTQQEDSAVYLCASSLPNYGYTFGSGTRLTVV.